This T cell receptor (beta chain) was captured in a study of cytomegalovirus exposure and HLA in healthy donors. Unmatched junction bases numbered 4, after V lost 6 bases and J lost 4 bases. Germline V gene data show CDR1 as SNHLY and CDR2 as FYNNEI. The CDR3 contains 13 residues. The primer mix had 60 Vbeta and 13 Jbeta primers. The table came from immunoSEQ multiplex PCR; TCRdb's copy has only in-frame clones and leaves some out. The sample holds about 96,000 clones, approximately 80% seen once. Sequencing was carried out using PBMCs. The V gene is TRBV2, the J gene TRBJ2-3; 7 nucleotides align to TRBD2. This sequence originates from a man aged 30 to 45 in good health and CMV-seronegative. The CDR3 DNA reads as TGTGCCAGCAGCCGGGACTATCCAGATACGCAGTATTTT. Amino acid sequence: CASSRDYPDTQYF.